This TCR beta chain stems from a study of identical twins. TCRdb used MiXCR to reprocess the 5' RACE reads, holding one entry per CDR3 protein. The top ten clones hold approximately 2.9% of a sample with roughly 480,000 distinct CDR3 sequences, around 24% of them seen once. V lost 5 bases and J lost 4; bases outside the gene matches: 11. Germline CDR1 SGHKS, CDR2 YYEKEE (reference sequence). This CDR3 spans 15 amino acids. The same sample was also used in a study of T cells expressing NK-cell markers. According to that study: According to the study, TCR beta repertoires originated from sorted CD3+CD56+NKG2C+, CD3+CD56+NKG2C- and CD3+CD56-NKG2C+ T cells. The sorts in several experiments were restricted to alpha-beta TCR T cells by an anti-gamma-delta TCR antibody. In roughly six donors, dominant NKG2C+ clonotypes were roughly 1.0-7.0% of CD8+ T cells. Similarly, these clonotypes led the CD3+CD56-NKG2C+ fraction as well in four donors.

The clonotype originates from a woman under 30 in good health. The J gene is TRBJ2-7, the V gene TRBV5-5; 8 bases align to TRBD2. The source material was CD4+ T cells sorted from blood. DNA for the CDR3: TGTGCCAGCAGGGACCGAGGAGCGGGAGCATACGAGCAGTACTTC. Translation: CASRDRGAGAYEQYF.